Below are 4 T cell receptor beta chains sequenced from a single sample in a study of blood T cell repertoires in COVID-19. This table comes from immunoSEQ multiplex PCR, and its TCRdb copy is limited to in-frame clones, with some not included. This table has some 350,000 clones, roughly nine tenths appearing once. The material sequenced was PBMCs or T cells enriched from blood (not recorded which). These receptors came from a man between 18 and 29 years old who had recovered from COVID-19.

This chain joins TRBV11-3 and TRBJ2-7, with 10 bases identical to TRBD2. Germline loops: CDR1 SGHNT, CDR2 YENEEA. This CDR3 spans 15 amino acids. The J segment lost 7 bases and the V segment lost 6 bases, leaving 12 bases of the junction unmatched. Here the CDR3 DNA reads TGTGCCAGCAGTTCCTTAAGCGGGGGGGCCGGAGAGCAGTACTTC. Translation: CASSSLSGGAGEQYF.

The chain couples TRBV19 to TRBJ2-4, with D tentatively TRBD1 (5 bases). The CDR3 spans 19 residues. CDR1 LNHDA and CDR2 SQIVND come from the germline V gene (reference sequence). The germline V and J ends were trimmed by 0 bases and 2 bases, with 20 bases remaining between them. CDR3 residues: CASSIDLTRRGKTKNIQYF. CDR3 bases: TGTGCCAGTAGTATAGATCTTACGCGAAGGGGCAAAACCAAAAACATTCAGTACTTC.

The chain is built from TRBV6-5 and TRBJ1-4; D gene uncertain. The CDR3 runs 16 residues. The V end was cut by 0 bases, the J end by 10 bases, with 18 bases between. Germline V gene sequence: CDR1 MNHEY, CDR2 SVGAGI. CDR3 sequence reads: CASSYSIQNTGGKLFF. DNA of the CDR3: TGTGCCAGCAGTTACTCGATTCAGAACACTGGCGGAAAACTGTTTTTT.

The chain joins TRBV7-8 to TRBJ2-1; 10 positions match TRBD2. CDR1 and CDR2 (germline): SGHVS, FQNEAQ. The CDR3 is 14 amino acids. The trim removed 2 bases at V and 8 bases at J, leaving 3 bases unmatched. CDR3 sequence reads: CASSLTSGVHEQFF. In DNA, the CDR3 is TGTGCCAGCAGCTTAACTAGCGGGGTCCATGAGCAGTTCTTC.